The sequence of this T cell receptor beta chain was determined in a study of shared T cell receptors in the human thymus. Germline CDR1 reads LNHNV; CDR2 reads YYDKDF (reference sequence). The V and J ends lost 2 bases and 5 bases respectively, with 12 bases between them. This CDR3 contains 14 residues. Sequencing was performed with immunoSEQ multiplex PCR; in TCRdb, only in-frame clones are kept and a portion is missing. Of over 65,000 clones listed, nearly 95% are singletons. The sample comprised thymocytes. This TCR derives from a human donor. This chain connects TRBV15 to TRBJ1-2; maybe TRBD1 (5 bases). DNA for the CDR3: TGTGCCACCAGCAGAACCCCTTCAGGGTATGGCTACACCTTC. This sequence encodes CATSRTPSGYGYTF. Full variable domain (outside the CDR3, taken from reference TRBV15 and TRBJ1-2): DAMVIQNPRYQVTQFGKPVTLSCSQTLNHNVMYWYQQKSSQAPKLLFHYYDKDFNNEADTPDNFQSRRPNTSFCFLDIRSPGLGDTAMYLCATSRTPSGYGYTFGSGTRLTVV.